The entry that follows covers one TCR beta chain sequence. What antigen it recognizes has not been identified. No qualities accompany the bases; no much larger clone lies one base away. This sample was included in a study of blood T cell repertoires in COVID-19 (dated by TCRdb to the early 2020s). Context from the whole study: Collaborator samples came from the United States, Italy and Spain and covered acute and convalescent phases of COVID-19. The prospective study material was composed of cDNA or gDNA derived from T cells, B-cell-depleted T cells, or PBMCs. The dataset comprised deeply sampled blood TCRbeta repertoires from subjects exposed to, actively infected with, or recovered from COVID-19. The repertoires were made available in a free public database intended to serve as a resource for research on the immune response to SARS-CoV-2. Samples were obtained from the ongoing ImmuneRACE study (first 160 participants) and from 1,200 or so subjects provided by 6 global collaborators. Nearly every sample came with metadata listing a de-identified subject ID, COVID-19 status, age in years and sex. Where available, HLA class I and class II types were obtained from metadata supplied by the sample provider rather than from assay-based typing. On the study overall, not on this receptor specifically: The quantity of clinical and demographic metadata differed by source and by participant and was supplied without curation.

One collaborating source in Seattle enrolled patients during active infection and followed them longitudinally through the course of disease. The collaborating institutions used their own protocols to collect whole blood in K2EDTA tubes. For TCRbeta analysis, collaborators shipped samples in one of three forms: frozen whole blood, isolated PBMCs, or DNA extracted from either of those sample types. TCRbeta CDR3 regions were amplified from genomic DNA by means of the immunoSEQ Assay, a bias-controlled multiplex PCR. The published analysis was carried out like this. The number of nucleated cells in each sample was estimated by amplification of reference gene primers within the assay. To quantify the absolute abundance of each unique TCRbeta CDR3 rearrangement, sequence reads were collapsed and filtered. For each sample, productive Simpson clonality was calculated as the square root of Simpson's diversity index across productive rearrangements. Drawn from immuneACCESS, this table holds only the in-frame rearrangements with V and J called that TCRdb kept. Clones are partly lost; checked studies trace under half to an unresolved V gene and leave the rest unexplained. Clonal size and the V and J genes are those of that table, whereas D and trimming came from the DNA. Recorded for this sample are hundreds of thousands of clones; 89% of them occurred a single time. The ten biggest clones cover 0.9% of the sample.

The cysteine opens and the phenylalanine closes a CDR3 of 14 amino acids. Only CDR3 DNA is held: 42 bases, read in frame from base 1. Germline trimming: 4 bases from V, 5 bases from J; junction bases outside gene matches: 5. Sequences SGHRS (CDR1) and YFSETQ (CDR2) are obtained from the germline V gene. The sample comprised peripheral blood. The clonotype was recovered from a man aged 18 to 29 with COVID-19, enrolled during active disease. This sequence uses TRBV5-1 and TRBJ2-5; 10 junctional bases match TRBD1. The nucleotide sequence is TGCGCCAGCAGCCTGGGACAGGGGTGGGAGACCCAGTACTTC. The encoded protein is CASSLGQGWETQYF.